The 8 T cell receptor beta chains given below trace back to one sample, sequenced in a study of cytomegalovirus exposure and HLA in healthy donors. The PCR ran on 60 Vbeta and 13 Jbeta primers. Sequencing was performed with immunoSEQ multiplex PCR; in TCRdb, only in-frame clones are kept and a portion is missing. The sample lists more than 150,000 clones, approximately 83% seen once, with about 10% in the top ten. The sample was PBMCs. The receptor source for this set is a man aged 18 to 30 in good health and CMV-seropositive.

The chain has TRBV5-8 and TRBJ1-2; TRBD1 matches at 9 bases. Germline V gene sequence: CDR1 SGHTS, CDR2 YDEGEE. This CDR3 is 15 amino acids long. With 0 bases clipped from V and 4 bases from J, the junction kept 4 bases outside the gene matches. CDR3 sequence reads: CASSLGGTGIYGYTF. The CDR3 nucleotides read TGTGCCAGCAGCTTGGGTGGGACAGGGATCTATGGCTACACCTTC.

The chain employs TRBV7-2 and TRBJ1-2, with a weak D call TRBD1 (6 bases). V lost 5 bases and J 4 bases, leaving 14 bases between the germline ends. The CDR3 covers 14 residues. Per germline, CDR1 SGHTA and CDR2 FQGNSA. This CDR3 is CASSPSQGPYGYTF. The CDR3 DNA sequence: TGTGCCAGCAGCCCAAGTCAGGGGCCCTATGGCTACACCTTC.

The rearrangement uses TRBV9 and TRBJ1-2; D is possibly TRBD1 (6 bases). This CDR3 has 15 residues. Trimming shortened V by 3 bases and J by 6 bases, and 18 bases separated the two germline ends. Looked up from germline, CDR1 is SGDLS and CDR2 is YYNGEE. Here the CDR3 reads CASSDPQGSGNGYTF. CDR3 nucleotides: TGTGCCAGCAGCGACCCACAGGGTTCGGGGAATGGCTACACCTTC.

The V gene is TRBV4-3, the J gene TRBJ2-6, with 9 bases identical to TRBD1. CDR3 size: 16 residues. V was clipped by 4 bases and J by 3 bases; unmatched bases: 4. Germline V lookup: CDR1 LGHNA, CDR2 YSLEER. The CDR3 region has the DNA TGCGCCAGCAGCCTCCGGACAGGGGTTGGGGCCAACGTCCTGACTTTC. Its translation: CASSLRTGVGANVLTF.

This chain links TRBV7-9 with TRBJ2-3; weak D call: TRBD1 (6 bases). The CDR3 loop spans 17 amino acids. Trimming cost V 5 bases and J 4 bases, with 22 bases left between them. Germline V CDR1 and CDR2: SEHNR, FQNEAQ (reference sequence). CDR3 sequence: CASSRPDGGNNSDTQYF. The CDR3 DNA reads as TGTGCCAGCAGCCGCCCGGATGGGGGCAACAACTCAGATACGCAGTATTTT.

The chain has TRBV30 and TRBJ1-1; D unclear. Trimming took off 0 bases at V and 7 bases at J, with 12 bases between the two ends. The CDR3 length is 13 residues. Germline V gene data show CDR1 as GTSNPN and CDR2 as SVGIG (reference sequence). The CDR3 DNA sequence: TGTGCCTGGAGTGTTCGGCCGCCGGGTGAAGCTTTCTTT. This sequence encodes CAWSVRPPGEAFF.

The CDR3, as DNA: TGTGCCAGCAGCGTAACTAGCGGGGTGGAGACCCAGTACTTC. It translates to CASSVTSGVETQYF. This sequence joins TRBV9 and TRBJ2-5; 10 nucleotides match TRBD2. Per germline, CDR1 SGDLS and CDR2 YYNGEE. The CDR3 covers 14 residues. V shed 1 base, J shed 5 bases, and the junction held 2 bases outside the gene matches.

The chain links TRBV4-1 to TRBJ2-1; 8 positions agree with TRBD1. The CDR3 runs 16 residues. Germline V lookup: CDR1 MGHRA, CDR2 YSYEKL. The trim removed 2 bases at V and 4 bases at J, leaving 7 bases unmatched. The CDR3 DNA reads TGCGCCAGCAGCCAACCTACCGGGACAGGTTACAATGAGCAGTTCTTC. It codes for CASSQPTGTGYNEQFF.